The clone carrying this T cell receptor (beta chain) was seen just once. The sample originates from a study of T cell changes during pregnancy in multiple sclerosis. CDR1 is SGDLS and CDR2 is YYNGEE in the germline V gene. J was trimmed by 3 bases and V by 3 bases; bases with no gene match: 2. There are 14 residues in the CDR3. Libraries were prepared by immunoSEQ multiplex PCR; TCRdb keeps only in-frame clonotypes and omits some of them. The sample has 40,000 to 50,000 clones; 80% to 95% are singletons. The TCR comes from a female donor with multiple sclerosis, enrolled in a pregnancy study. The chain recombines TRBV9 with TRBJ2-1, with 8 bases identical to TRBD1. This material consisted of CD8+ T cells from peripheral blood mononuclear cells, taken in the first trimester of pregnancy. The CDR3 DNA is TGTGCCAGCAGCGGGGGACAGGACTACAATGAGCAGTTCTTC. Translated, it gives CASSGGQDYNEQFF.